The 4 T cell receptor beta chains in this list originate from one sample, sequenced in a study of T cells after yellow fever vaccination. TCRdb ran MiXCR on the 5' RACE reads and lists one entry per CDR3 protein. Among just under 600,000 distinct CDR3 sequences listed, approximately 12% were seen once. This material consisted of PBMCs, taken on the day of the yellow fever booster vaccination. The receptors derive from a man younger than 45 who received the YFV17D yellow fever vaccine.

This clonotype was observed a few times. For the CDR3, the DNA is TGTGCCAGTAGGGACAGGGGGCTTGTAGAGACCCAGTACTTC. It yields the protein CASRDRGLVETQYF. The rearrangement joins TRBV19 to TRBJ2-5; 11 bases are a match to TRBD1. CDR1 LNHDA and CDR2 SQIVND come from the germline V gene (reference sequence). The CDR3 totals 14 residues. V lost 6 bases and J lost 4; bases outside the gene matches: 4.

The CDR3 DNA sequence: TGCAGCGTTGTCCCCAGGGGCAACGCGAACACCGGGGAGCTGTTTTTT. Amino acids: CSVVPRGNANTGELFF. The V gene is TRBV29-1, the J gene TRBJ2-2; TRBD1 might be the D (6 bases). Deletions cut 4 bases from V and 0 bases from J, with 15 bases between. CDR1 is SQVTM, CDR2 ANQGSEA, per germline. The length of the CDR3 is 16 residues.

This clonotype was counted between two and nine times. This chain joins TRBV6-6 and TRBJ2-7; 7 nucleotides line up with TRBD1. This CDR3 has 12 amino acids. The germline CDR1 and CDR2 sequences are MNHNY and SVGAGI (reference sequence). CDR3 sequence (DNA): TGTGCGATACAGGGGACGACCTACGAGCAGTACTTC. Its protein is CAIQGTTYEQYF.

On this clonotype itself: A much larger clone is a single base away; this may be a read error. The chain recombines TRBV20-1 with TRBJ2-7, with D perhaps matching TRBD1 (5 bases). The CDR3 spans 12 residues. Germline assignment: CDR1 DFQATT and CDR2 SNEGSKA (reference sequence). The DNA of the CDR3 is TGCAGTGCTAGGGTGGACACCTACGTGCAGTACTTC. It specifies CSARVDTYVQYF.